The TCR beta chain described here comes from a study of T-cell reconstitution after alpha-beta-depleted transplantation in children. The study, taken as a whole, reports: At day 60, the high TCRbeta diversity found in some patients originated from recipient T cells and thymic progenitors that had survived. T-cell counts and diversity at one year post-transplant came mainly from newly produced T cells. The origin of alpha-beta T cells about two months after transplant was reportedly several hundred expanded graft clones.

Library preparation (for TCRbeta) was performed with unique molecular identifiers. TCRdb reprocessed the PCR reads via MiXCR and lists one record per CDR3 protein. Found here are 95,000 to 150,000 distinct CDR3 sequences, about 21% of them singletons; the top ten hold over 9.5%. The CDR3 totals 16 residues. With 1 base removed from V and 7 bases from J, the gap between germline ends came to 16 bases. Looked up from germline, CDR1 is SGHDN and CDR2 is FVKESK. In regard to this clonotype: Its antigen is still unknown.

J is TRBJ1-4 and V is TRBV14, with D hard to call. The sequence was collected from a male patient aged 2 to 9 who had a stem cell transplant for chronic granulomatous disease, so the T cells may come from the graft donor. The sample here was PBMCs, mostly from graft donor cells, taken 180 days after TCRalphabeta/CD19-depleted stem cell transplant. The CDR3 DNA is TGTGCCAGCAGCCAAGCTATCCAGGCTGGTAGTGAAAAACTGTTTTTT. This codes for CASSQAIQAGSEKLFF.